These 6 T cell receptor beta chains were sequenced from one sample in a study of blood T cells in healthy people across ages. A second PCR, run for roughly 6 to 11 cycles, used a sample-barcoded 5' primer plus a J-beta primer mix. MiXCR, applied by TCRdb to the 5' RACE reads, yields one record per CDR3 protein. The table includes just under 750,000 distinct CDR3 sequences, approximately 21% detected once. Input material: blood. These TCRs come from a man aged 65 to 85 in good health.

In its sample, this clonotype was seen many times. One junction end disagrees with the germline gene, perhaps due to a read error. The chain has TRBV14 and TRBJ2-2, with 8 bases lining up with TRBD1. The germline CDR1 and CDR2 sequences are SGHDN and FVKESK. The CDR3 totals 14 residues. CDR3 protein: CASSHTQGAGELFF. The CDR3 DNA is TGTGCCAGTAGCCACACACAGGGGGCCGGGGAGCTGTTTTTT.

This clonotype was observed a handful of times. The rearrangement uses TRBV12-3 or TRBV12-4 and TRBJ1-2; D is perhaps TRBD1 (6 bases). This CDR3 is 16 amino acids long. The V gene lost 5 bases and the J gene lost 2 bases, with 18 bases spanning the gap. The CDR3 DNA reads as TGTGCCAGCAGTCACTGGGGGGCCCAGGCAAACTATGGCTACACCTTC. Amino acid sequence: CASSHWGAQANYGYTF.

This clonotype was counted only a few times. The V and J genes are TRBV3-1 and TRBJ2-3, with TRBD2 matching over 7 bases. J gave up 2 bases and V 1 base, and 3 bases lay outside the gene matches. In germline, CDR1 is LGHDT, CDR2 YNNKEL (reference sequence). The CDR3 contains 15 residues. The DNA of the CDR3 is TGTGCCAGCAGCCAAGCCAGGGACTACACAGATACGCAGTATTTT. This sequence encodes CASSQARDYTDTQYF.

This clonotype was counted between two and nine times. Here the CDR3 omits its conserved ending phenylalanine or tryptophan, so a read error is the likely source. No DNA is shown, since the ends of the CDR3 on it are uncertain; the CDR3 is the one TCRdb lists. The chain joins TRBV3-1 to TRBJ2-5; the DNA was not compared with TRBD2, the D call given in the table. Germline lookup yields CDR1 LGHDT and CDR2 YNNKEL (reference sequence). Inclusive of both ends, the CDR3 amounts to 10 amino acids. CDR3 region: CASSRTSTWV.

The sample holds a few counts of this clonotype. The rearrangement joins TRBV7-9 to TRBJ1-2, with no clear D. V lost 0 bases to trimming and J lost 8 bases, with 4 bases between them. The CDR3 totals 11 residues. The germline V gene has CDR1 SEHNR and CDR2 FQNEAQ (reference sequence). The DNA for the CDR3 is TGTGCCAGCAGCTTAGCTTCCGGCTACACCTTC. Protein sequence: CASSLASGYTF. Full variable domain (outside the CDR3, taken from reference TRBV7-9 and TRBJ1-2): DTGVSQNPRHKITKRGQNVTFRCDPISEHNRLYWYRQTLGQGPEFLTYFQNEAQLEKSRLLSDRFSAERPKGSFSTLEIQRTEQGDSAMYLCASSLASGYTFGSGTRLTVV.

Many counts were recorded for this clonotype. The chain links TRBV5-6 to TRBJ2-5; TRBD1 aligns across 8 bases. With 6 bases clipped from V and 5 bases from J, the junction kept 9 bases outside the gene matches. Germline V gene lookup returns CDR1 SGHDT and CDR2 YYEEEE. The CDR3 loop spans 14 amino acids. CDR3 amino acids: CASMLTGVWETQYF. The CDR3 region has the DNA TGTGCCAGCATGCTGACAGGGGTCTGGGAGACCCAGTACTTC.